This T cell receptor beta chain comes out of a study of HIV-infected patients and healthy controls. Findings of the study overall: Compared with controls, mean Gini indices were significantly raised in HIV-infected repertoires, possibly indicating oligoclonality. Significant mean usage differences between HIV-infected patients and controls involved eight alpha and eight beta V genes.

No cell fractionation was done, so the repertoire covers all unsorted peripheral blood T cells. This clonotype was detected ten times or more. Its antigen is unidentified. Reverse transcription used around 500 ng RNA and constant-region primers for alpha and beta. Alpha and beta chain libraries were made separately by chain-specific third strand synthesis with multiplexing indices. Second strand synthesis was primed from the SP2 site. The library got P5 and P7 elements plus a second index, then an approximately 22-cycle PCR. From the 5' RACE reads, TCRdb called clonotypes with MiXCR, one entry per CDR3 protein. The repertoire holds approximately 7,100 distinct CDR3 sequences, with about 9.1% as singletons. Germline values: CDR1 KGHDR, CDR2 SFDVKD. V gave up 5 bases and J gave up 1 base, with 10 bases separating them. The CDR3 has 15 residues.

Here the sequenced sample was blood, taken before antiretroviral therapy. The chain is built from TRBV24-1 and TRBJ2-2; D possibly corresponds to TRBD1 (6 bases). This clonotype originated in an adult with HIV infection. The CDR3 DNA sequence: TGTGCCACCAGTGCCGGGACAAAGAACACCGGGGAGCTGTTTTTT. Protein sequence: CATSAGTKNTGELFF.